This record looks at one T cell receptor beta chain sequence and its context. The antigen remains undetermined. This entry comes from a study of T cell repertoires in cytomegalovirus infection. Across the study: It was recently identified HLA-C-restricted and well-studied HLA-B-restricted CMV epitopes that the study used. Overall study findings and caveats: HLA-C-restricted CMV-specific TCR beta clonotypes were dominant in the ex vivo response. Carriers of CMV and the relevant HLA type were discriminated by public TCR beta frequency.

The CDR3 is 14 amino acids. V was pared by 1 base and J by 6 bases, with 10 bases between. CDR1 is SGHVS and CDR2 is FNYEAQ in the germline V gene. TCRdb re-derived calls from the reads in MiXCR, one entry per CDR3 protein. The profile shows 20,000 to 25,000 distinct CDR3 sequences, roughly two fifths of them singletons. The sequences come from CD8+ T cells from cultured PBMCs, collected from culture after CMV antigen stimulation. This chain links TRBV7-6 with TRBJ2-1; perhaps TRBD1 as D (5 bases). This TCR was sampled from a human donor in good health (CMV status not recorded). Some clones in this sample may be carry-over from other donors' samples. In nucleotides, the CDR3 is TGTGCCAGCAGCTTAGTCGTCAGGGCCAATGAGCAGTTCTTC. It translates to CASSLVVRANEQFF.